Listed below are T cell receptor beta chains from one sample, sequenced in a study of T cells in Graves' hyperthyroidism and ophthalmopathy. Using its own MiXCR run on the multiplex PCR reads, TCRdb lists one record per CDR3 protein. The sample carries roughly 350,000 distinct CDR3 sequences, roughly 15% recorded once. Sequencing was performed on blood. These receptors all come from a woman in her twenties or thirties with Graves' ophthalmopathy. Both conserved end residues are part of each CDR3. A D gene is named only where the DNA matches it firmly. Not every row has a clone size; where given, it reads once, few, many or a size class.

>TRBV6-1|TRBJ1-1|many|TRBD1
CASSERRGRSEAFF
TGTGCCAGCAGTGAACGCAGGGGGAGGTCTGAAGCTTTCTTT
>TRBV28|TRBJ2-3|many|TRBD2
CASIAGGQTQYF
TGTGCCAGCATTGCGGGGGGGCAGACGCAGTATTTT
>TRBV7-2|TRBJ2-7|once|NA
CASSGTDWYEQYF
TGTGCCAGCAGCGGCACTGACTGGTACGAGCAGTACTTC
>TRBV4-2|TRBJ2-3|NA|TRBD2
CASSQGAAGGAGDTQYF
TGTGCCAGCAGCCAAGGTGCTGCGGGGGGGGCTGGCGATACGCAGTATTTT
>TRBV20-1|TRBJ1-2|few|NA
CSARAARGRGYTF
TGCAGTGCTAGAGCGGCCAGGGGACGTGGCTACACCTTC
>TRBV30|TRBJ2-7|few|NA
CAWSRTFSYEQYF
TGTGCCTGGAGTCGGACATTCTCCTACGAGCAGTACTTC
>TRBV9|TRBJ2-3|many|NA
CASSSQKSSTDTQYF
TGTGCCAGCAGCTCCCAGAAGTCTAGCACAGATACGCAGTATTTT
>TRBV20-1|TRBJ2-2|many|TRBD2
CSARDRAENVAGDTGELFF
TGCAGTGCTAGAGATCGAGCAGAAAATGTAGCGGGGGACACCGGGGAGCTGTTTTTT
>TRBV20-1|TRBJ2-1|many|NA
CSARDRISYNEQFF
TGCAGTGCTAGGGATCGGATCTCCTACAATGAGCAGTTCTTC
>TRBV4-1|TRBJ2-3|few|NA
CASSERTPTDTQYF
TGCGCCAGCAGCGAGCGGACTCCCACAGATACGCAGTATTTT
>TRBV5-1|TRBJ2-1|many|NA
CASSLRGTNYNEQFF
TGCGCCAGCAGCTTGCGGGGAACCAACTACAATGAGCAGTTCTTC
>TRBV28|TRBJ2-5|many|TRBD2
CASSIAGVGETQYF
TGTGCCAGCAGCATCGCGGGGGTGGGAGAGACCCAGTACTTC
>TRBV30|TRBJ1-1|many|TRBD1
CAWSVGGGRAFF
TGTGCCTGGAGTGTAGGGGGCGGCAGAGCTTTCTTT
>TRBV7-9|TRBJ2-1|many|NA
CASSLVSGPHNEQFF
TGTGCCAGCAGCTTAGTTTCAGGGCCCCACAATGAGCAGTTCTTC
>TRBV9|TRBJ2-2|many|NA
CASSVGTGELFF
TGTGCCAGCAGCGTAGGCACCGGGGAGCTGTTTTTT
>TRBV5-1|TRBJ2-3|many|TRBD2
CASADSRTSEYF
TGCGCCAGCGCAGACAGTAGGACTAGCGAGTATTTT